The clone carrying this T cell receptor beta chain appeared once. The antigen remains undetermined. The CDR3 is made up of 15 amino acids. Germline V gene data show CDR1 as DFQATT and CDR2 as SNEGSKA (reference sequence). With 3 bases removed from V and 5 bases from J, the gap between germline ends came to 17 bases. The data are from a study of CD8 T cells in Susac syndrome. From blood CD8+ and CD4+ T cells, TCR beta sequences were generated. Negative isolation yielded the CD8+ and CD4+ T cells, while FACS enriched the TEMRA cells. Study outcomes and limitations: Within Susac syndrome CD4+ T cell repertoires, clonal expansion was not evident.

Random hexamers were used to reverse transcribe 0.5 to 1 ug of RNA. The authors amplified TCR beta CDR3 across 54 Vbeta and 13 Jbeta using immunoSEQ multiplex PCR. In TCRdb, the immunoSEQ multiplex PCR reads were re-called with MiXCR into one record per CDR3 protein. The data contain roughly 140,000 distinct CDR3 sequences, roughly 95% of them singletons. This rearrangement joins TRBV20-1 to TRBJ1-5; D unclear. This receptor was taken from a human donor with Susac syndrome. Sequencing was carried out using CD4+ T cells from PBMCs. In DNA, the CDR3 is TGCAGTGCTAGTCCCCTAGTGGCACTGGATCAGCCCCAGCATTTT. It encodes CSASPLVALDQPQHF.